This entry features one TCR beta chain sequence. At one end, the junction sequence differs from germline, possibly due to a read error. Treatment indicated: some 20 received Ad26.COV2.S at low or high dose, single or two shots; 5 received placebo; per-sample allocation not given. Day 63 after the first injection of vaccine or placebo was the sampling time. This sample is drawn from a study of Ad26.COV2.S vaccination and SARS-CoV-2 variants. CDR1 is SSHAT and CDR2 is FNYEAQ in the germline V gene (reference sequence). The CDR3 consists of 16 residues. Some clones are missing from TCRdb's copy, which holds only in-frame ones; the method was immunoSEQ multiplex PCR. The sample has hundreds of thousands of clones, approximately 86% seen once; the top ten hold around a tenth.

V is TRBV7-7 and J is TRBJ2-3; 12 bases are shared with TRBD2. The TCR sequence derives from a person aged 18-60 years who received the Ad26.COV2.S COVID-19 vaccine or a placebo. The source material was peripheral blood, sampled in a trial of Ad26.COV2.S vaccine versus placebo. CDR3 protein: CASSLALAGGTDTQYF. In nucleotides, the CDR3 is TGTGCTAGCAGCTTAGCACTAGCGGGGGGAACAGATACGCAGTATTTT.